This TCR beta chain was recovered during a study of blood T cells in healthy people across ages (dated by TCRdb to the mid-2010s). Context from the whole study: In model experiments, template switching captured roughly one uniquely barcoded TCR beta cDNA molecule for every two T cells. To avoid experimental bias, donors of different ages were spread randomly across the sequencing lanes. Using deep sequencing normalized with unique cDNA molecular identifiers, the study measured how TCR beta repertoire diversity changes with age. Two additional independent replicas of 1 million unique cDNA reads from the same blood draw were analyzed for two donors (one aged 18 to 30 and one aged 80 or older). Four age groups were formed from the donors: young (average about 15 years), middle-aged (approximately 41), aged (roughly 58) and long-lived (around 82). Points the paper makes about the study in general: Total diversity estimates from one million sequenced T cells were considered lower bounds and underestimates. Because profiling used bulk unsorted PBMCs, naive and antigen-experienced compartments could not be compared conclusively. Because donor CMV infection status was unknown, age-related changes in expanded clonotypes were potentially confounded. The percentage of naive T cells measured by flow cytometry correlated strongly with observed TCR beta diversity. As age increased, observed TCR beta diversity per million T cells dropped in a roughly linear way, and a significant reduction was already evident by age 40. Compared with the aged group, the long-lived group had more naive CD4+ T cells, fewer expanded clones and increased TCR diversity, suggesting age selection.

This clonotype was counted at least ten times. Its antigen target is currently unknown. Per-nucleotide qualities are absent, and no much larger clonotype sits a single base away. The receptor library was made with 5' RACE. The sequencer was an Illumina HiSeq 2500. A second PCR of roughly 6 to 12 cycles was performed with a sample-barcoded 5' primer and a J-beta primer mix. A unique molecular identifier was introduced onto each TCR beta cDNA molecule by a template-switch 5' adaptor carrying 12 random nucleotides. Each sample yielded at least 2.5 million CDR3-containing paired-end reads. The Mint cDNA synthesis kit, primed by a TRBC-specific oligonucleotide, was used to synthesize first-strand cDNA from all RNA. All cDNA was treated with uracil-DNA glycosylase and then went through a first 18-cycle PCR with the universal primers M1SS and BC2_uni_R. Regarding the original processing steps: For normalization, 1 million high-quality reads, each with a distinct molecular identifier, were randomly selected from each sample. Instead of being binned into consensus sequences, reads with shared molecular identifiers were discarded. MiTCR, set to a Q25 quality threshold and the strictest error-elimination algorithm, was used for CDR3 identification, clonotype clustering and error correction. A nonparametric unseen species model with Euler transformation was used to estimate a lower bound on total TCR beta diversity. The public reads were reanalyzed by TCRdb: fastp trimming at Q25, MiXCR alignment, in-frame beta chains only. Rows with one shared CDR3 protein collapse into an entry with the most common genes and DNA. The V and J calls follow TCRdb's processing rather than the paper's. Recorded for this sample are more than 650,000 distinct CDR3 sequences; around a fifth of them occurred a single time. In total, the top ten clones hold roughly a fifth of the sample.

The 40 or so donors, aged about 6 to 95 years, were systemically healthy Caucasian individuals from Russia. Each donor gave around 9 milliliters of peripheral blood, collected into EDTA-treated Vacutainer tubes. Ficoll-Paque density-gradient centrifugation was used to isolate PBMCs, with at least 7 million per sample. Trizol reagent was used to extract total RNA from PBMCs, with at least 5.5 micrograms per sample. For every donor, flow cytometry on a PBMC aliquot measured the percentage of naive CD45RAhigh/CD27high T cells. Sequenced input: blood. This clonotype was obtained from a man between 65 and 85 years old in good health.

CDR3 region: CASRDPGRNTYGYTF. DNA sequence: TGTGCCAGCAGGGACCCGGGACGGAATACTTATGGCTACACCTTC. Recombination connected TRBV12-3 or TRBV12-4 to TRBJ1-2; a weak D assignment points to TRBD1 (5 bases agree). Deletion took 6 bases off V and 5 bases off J, with a span of 19 bases between the germline ends. Spanning cysteine to phenylalanine, the CDR3 consists of 15 amino acids. Only CDR3 DNA remains: 45 bases, in frame from the first base.